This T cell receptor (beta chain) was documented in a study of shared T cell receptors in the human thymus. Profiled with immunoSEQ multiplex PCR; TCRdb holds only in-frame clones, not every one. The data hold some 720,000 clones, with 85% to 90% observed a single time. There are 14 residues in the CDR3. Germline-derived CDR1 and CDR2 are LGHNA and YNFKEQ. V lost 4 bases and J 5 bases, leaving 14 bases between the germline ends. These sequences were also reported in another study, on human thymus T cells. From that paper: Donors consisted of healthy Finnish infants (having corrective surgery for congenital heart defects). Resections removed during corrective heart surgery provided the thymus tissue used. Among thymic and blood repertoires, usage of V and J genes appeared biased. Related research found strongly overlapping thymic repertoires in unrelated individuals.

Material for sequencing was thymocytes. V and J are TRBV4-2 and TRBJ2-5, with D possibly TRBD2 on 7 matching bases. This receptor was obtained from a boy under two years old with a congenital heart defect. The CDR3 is CASSRGGSWETQYF. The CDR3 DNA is TGTGCCAGCAGCCGCGGGGGCTCCTGGGAGACCCAGTACTTC.